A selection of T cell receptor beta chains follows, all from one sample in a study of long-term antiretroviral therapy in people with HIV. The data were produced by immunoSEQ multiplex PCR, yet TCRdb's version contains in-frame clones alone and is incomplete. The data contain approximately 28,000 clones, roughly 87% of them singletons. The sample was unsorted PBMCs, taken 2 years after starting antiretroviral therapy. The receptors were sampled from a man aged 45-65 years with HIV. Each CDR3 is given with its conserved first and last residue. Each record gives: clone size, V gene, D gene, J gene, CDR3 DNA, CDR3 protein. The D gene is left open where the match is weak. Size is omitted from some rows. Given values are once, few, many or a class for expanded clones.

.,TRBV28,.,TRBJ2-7,TGTGCCAGCAGTTTACTCCCAGGGGTGCAAGGATACGAGCAGTACTTC,CASSLLPGVQGYEQYF
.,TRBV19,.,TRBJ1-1,TGTGCCAGTAGTCCTCCGGGGGGGGGCACTGAAGCTTTCTTT,CASSPPGGGTEAFF
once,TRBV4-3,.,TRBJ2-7,TGCGCCAGCAGCCAAGATTTGGGGGGGCTGCAGTACTTC,CASSQDLGGLQYF
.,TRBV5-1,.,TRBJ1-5,TGCGCCAGCAGCTACGGACTCCAGGGTCAGCCCCAGCATTTT,CASSYGLQGQPQHF
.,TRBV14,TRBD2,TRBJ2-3,TGTGCCAGCAGCCAAGATCTCTGGTCCAGGGAGGGGGATACGCAGTATTTT,CASSQDLWSREGDTQYF
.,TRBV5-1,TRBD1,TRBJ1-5,TGCGCCAGCAGCCTAACAGGGGGCCAGGGTCAGCCCCAGCATTTT,CASSLTGGQGQPQHF
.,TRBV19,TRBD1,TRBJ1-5,TGTGCCAGTAAACAGGGGCCTCAGCCCCAGCATTTT,CASKQGPQPQHF
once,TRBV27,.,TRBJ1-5,TGTGCCAGCAGTTTTGGGGGGAATCAGCCCCAGCATTTT,CASSFGGNQPQHF
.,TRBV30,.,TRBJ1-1,TGTGCCTGGAATCAGAGGAACACTGAAGCTTTCTTT,CAWNQRNTEAFF
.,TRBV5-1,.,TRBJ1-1,TGCGCCAGCAGGGCGAGCATGAACACTGAAGCTTTCTTT,CASRASMNTEAFF
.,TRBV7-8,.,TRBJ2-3,TGTGCCAGCAGCTTAGGCCTAGGAACAGATACGCAGTATTTT,CASSLGLGTDTQYF
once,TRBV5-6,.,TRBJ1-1,TGTGCCAGCAGTCAGGAGAACACTGAAGCTTTCTTT,CASSQENTEAFF
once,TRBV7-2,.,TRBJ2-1,TGTGCCAGCACCCGGTTGAATGAGCAGTTCTTC,CASTRLNEQFF
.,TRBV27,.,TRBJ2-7,TGTGCCAGCAGTTTCGTGGCGGCCTCGGAGCAGTACTTC,CASSFVAASEQYF
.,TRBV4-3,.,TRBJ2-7,TGCGCCAGCAGCCAAGAGGGGAACGAGCAGTACTTC,CASSQEGNEQYF
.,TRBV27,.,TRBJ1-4,TGTGCCAGCAGTGAAGGGGGATTTTATGAAAAACTGTTTTTT,CASSEGGFYEKLFF
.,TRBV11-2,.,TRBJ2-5,TGTGCCAGCAGCCCACCATTACGGTGGGAGACCCAGTACTTC,CASSPPLRWETQYF
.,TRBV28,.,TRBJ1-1,TGTGCCAGCAGTTTGGATGGCTTTTGGGCAGGGGCAGGCACTGAAGCTTTCTTT,CASSLDGFWAGAGTEAFF
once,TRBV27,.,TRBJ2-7,TGTGCCAGCAGTTTGTCACAGGATGGATACGAGCAGTACTTC,CASSLSQDGYEQYF
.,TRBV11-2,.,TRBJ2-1,TGTGCCAGCAGCCCGCAGAGTGGGCTGTACAATGAGCAGTTCTTC,CASSPQSGLYNEQFF
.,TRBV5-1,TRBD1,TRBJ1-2,TGCGCCAGCAGGGGGGGGACAGGGGAAATCTATGGCTACACCTTC,CASRGGTGEIYGYTF
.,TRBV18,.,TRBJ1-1,TGTGCCAGCTCACCGGGGGGCGGGGGTACTGAAGCTTTCTTT,CASSPGGGGTEAFF
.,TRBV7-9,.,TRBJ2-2,TGTGCCAGCAGCGCTCTAACAGGGTGGGAGCTGTTTTTT,CASSALTGWELFF
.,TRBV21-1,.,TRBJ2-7,TGTGCCAGCAGCAAAGTCGGGACAGAGGTCTACGAGCAGTACTTC,CASSKVGTEVYEQYF
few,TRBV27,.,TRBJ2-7,TGTGCCAGCAAGCCCCAGGGGCCCTACGAGCAGTACTTC,CASKPQGPYEQYF
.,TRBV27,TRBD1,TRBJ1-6,TGTGCCAGCAGTCCAGGACAGGGTTGGAGGAATTCACCCCTCCACTTT,CASSPGQGWRNSPLHF
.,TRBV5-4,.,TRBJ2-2,TGTGCCAGCAGCTTGGGGGGATCTAACTCGAACACCGGGGAGCTGTTTTTT,CASSLGGSNSNTGELFF
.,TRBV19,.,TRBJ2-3,TGTGCCAGTAGTCCCACAGGGAGCGATACGCAGTATTTT,CASSPTGSDTQYF
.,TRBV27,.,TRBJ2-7,TGTGCCAGCCAAACGGTCCCCAATGGCGAGCAGTACTTC,CASQTVPNGEQYF
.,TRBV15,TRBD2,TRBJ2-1,TGTGCCACCAGCAGAGATAGGGGGACTAGTCGTAATGAGCAGTTCTTC,CATSRDRGTSRNEQFF
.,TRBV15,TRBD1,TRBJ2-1,TGTGCCACCAGCCGTGGGACAGGGAGCTCCTACAATGAGCAGTTCTTC,CATSRGTGSSYNEQFF
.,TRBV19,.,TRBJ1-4,TGTGCCAGTAGTAAAGCAACTAATGAAAAACTGTTTTTT,CASSKATNEKLFF
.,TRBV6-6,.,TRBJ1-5,TGTGCCAGCAGTACGGAGGGGCAGAGCAATCAGCCCCAGCATTTT,CASSTEGQSNQPQHF
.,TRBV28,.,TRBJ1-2,TGTGCCAGCAGTCCCCTTTACATCTATGGCTACACCTTC,CASSPLYIYGYTF
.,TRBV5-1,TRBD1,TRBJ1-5,TGCGCCAGCAGCTCCGGGACAGGGGCCAATCAGCCCCAGCATTTT,CASSSGTGANQPQHF
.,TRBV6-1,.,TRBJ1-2,TGTGCCAGCAGTGATGGAAGGGTTTACTATGGCTACACCTTC,CASSDGRVYYGYTF
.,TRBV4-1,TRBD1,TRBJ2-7,TGCGCCAGCAGCCCCCGACAGGGCCACGAGCAGTACTTC,CASSPRQGHEQYF
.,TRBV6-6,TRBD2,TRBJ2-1,TGTGCCAGCAGGCTAGGACTAGCGGCCTACAATGAGCAGTTCTTC,CASRLGLAAYNEQFF
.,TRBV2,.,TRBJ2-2,TGTGCCAGCATTGGGACCTCCGGGGAGCTGTTTTTT,CASIGTSGELFF
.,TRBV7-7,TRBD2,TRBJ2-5,TGTGCTAGCAGCTTAGTGCCCCCCCCGGGGGGAGCGGGAGGGCCGGGGACCCAGTACTTC,CASSLVPPPGGAGGPGTQYF
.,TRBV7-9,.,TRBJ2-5,TGTGCCAGCAGCCATGGCTACGATGGGAAGACCCAGTACTTC,CASSHGYDGKTQYF
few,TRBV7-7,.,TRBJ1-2,TGTGCTAGCAGCTCTAACGGGACCCTCTATGGCTACACCTTC,CASSSNGTLYGYTF
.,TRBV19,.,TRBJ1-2,TGTGCCAGTAGTACTTCAGGGCGATCCGACGGCTACACCTTC,CASSTSGRSDGYTF
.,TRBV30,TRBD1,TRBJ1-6,TGTGCCTGGAGGTCGGGACAGATCGCGGATCTAACGGGAGGGAATAATTCACCCCTCCACTTT,CAWRSGQIADLTGGNNSPLHF
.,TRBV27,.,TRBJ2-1,TGTGCCAGCAGTTTATTCCCCTACAATGAGCAGTTCTTC,CASSLFPYNEQFF
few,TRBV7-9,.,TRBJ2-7,TGTGCCAGCAGCTTACCCGTCAACGAGCAGTACTTC,CASSLPVNEQYF
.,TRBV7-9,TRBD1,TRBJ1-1,TGTGCCGTCAGGGGGGGGAACACTGAAGCTTTCTTT,CAVRGGNTEAFF
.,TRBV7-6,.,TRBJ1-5,TGTGCCAGCAGCCCCGGGGTGTATAGCAATCAGCCCCAGCATTTT,CASSPGVYSNQPQHF
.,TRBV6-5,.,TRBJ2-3,TGTGCCAGCAGTTACACTCACACAGATACGCAGTATTTT,CASSYTHTDTQYF
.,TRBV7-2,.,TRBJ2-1,TGTGCCAGCAGAATCTTCAGCGACGGTGAGCAGTTCTTC,CASRIFSDGEQFF
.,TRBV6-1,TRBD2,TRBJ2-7,TGTGCCAGCAGTGGCACTCCGGGACTAGCGGGAGGGTACGAGCAGTACTTC,CASSGTPGLAGGYEQYF
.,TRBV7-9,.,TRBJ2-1,TGTGCCAGCAGCTTAACAGCCAGACTCTACAATGAGCAGTTCTTC,CASSLTARLYNEQFF
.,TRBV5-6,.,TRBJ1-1,TGTGCCAGCAGCTTGGTCACGACCCGACCGGAGACTGAAGCTTTCTTT,CASSLVTTRPETEAFF
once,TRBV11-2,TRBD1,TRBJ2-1,TGTGCCAGCAGCCCCGGGACAGGGTCACGAGAGCAGTTCTTC,CASSPGTGSREQFF
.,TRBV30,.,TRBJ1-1,TGTGCCTCACTCGGGGGGATAGACACTGAAGCTTTCTTT,CASLGGIDTEAFF
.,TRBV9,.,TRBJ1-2,TGTGCCAGCAGCGTCCAAGGCGGCTATGGCTACACCTTC,CASSVQGGYGYTF
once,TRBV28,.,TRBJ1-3,TGTGCCAGCAGTTTATGGGACAGTGACTCTGGAAACACCATATATTTT,CASSLWDSDSGNTIYF
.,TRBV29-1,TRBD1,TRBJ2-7,TGCAGCGTTGGCAGTCCCGGGACAGGGCAAGAGCAGTACTTC,CSVGSPGTGQEQYF
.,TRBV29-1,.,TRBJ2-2,TGCAGCGCCAGGGTTGACACCGGGGAGCTGTTTTTT,CSARVDTGELFF
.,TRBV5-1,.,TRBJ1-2,TGCGCCAGCAGTTTGACAGACTGGCGGGATGGCTACACCTTC,CASSLTDWRDGYTF